This TCR beta chain is drawn from a study of vaccination and CD4 T cells after COVID-19. At the Johns Hopkins FTIC core, DNA taken from cultured CD4+ T cells was sequenced by way of the Oncomine TCR Beta short-read assay. TCRdb called the PCR reads again in MiXCR, with one record for every CDR3 protein. The data contain about 16,000 distinct CDR3 sequences, just under 45% of them singletons. As to treatment: approximately 10-day PBMC culture with coronavirus spike peptide pools or control peptides (ViraFEST assay). Concerning this clonotype itself: Its antigen is not known.

Germline CDR1 and CDR2: LNHNV and YYDKDF (reference sequence). The ends were cut back, 0 bases at V and 1 base at J, with 12 bases in the middle. The CDR3 is 16 amino acids. The sequence was obtained from a human donor who had recovered from COVID-19. The chain recombines TRBV15 with TRBJ1-1, with a tentative D call TRBD1 (5 bases). The sample taken for sequencing was CD4+ T cells from blood, cultured in vitro. CDR3 bases: TGTGCCACCAGCAGAGATGAAGGGACCGGGAACACTGAAGCTTTCTTT. Residues: CATSRDEGTGNTEAFF.